This T cell receptor beta chain was recovered during a study of T cells expressing NK-cell markers. At the level of the study: Underlying the TCR beta repertoires were sorted CD3+CD56+NKG2C+, CD3+CD56+NKG2C- and CD3+CD56-NKG2C+ T cells. General observations from the study: The study left the HCMV specificity of expanded NKG2C+ T cell clones unresolved.

TCRdb re-analyzed the 5' RACE reads; it lists each CDR3 protein once, without DNA. This listing includes some 410,000 distinct CDR3 sequences. Germline loops: CDR1 DFQATT, CDR2 SNEGSKA (reference sequence). The CDR3 has 14 amino acids. A note on this clonotype: Its antigen is as yet unknown.

This sequence was found in a woman aged 18 to 69 in good health. Sequenced: blood T cells: a sorted CD56 or NKG2C T cell subset, CD4+ or CD8+ T cells, or bulk PBMC T cells (not recorded which). This sequence joins TRBV20-1 and TRBJ1-2. The CDR3 reads CSARPRGVGYGYTF.